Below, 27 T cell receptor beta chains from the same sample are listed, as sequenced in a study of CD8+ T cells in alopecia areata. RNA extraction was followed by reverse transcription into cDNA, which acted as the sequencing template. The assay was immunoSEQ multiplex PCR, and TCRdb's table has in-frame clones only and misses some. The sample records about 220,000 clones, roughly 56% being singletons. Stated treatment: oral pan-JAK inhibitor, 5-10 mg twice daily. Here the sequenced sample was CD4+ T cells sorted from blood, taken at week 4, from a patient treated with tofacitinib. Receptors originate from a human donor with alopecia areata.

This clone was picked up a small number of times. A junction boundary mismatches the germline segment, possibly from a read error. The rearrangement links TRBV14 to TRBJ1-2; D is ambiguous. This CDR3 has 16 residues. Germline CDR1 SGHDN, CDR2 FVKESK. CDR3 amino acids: CASTQGPSISLGGYTF. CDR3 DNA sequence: TGTGCCAGCACCCAAGGACCTAGTATCTCCCTCGGAGGCTACACCTTC.

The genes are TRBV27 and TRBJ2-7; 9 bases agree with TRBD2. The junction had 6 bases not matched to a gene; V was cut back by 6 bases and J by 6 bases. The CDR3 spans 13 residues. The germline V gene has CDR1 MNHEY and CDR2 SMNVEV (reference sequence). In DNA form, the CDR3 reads TGTGCCAGCAGAACTGCAGCGGGAGGCGAGCAGTACTTC. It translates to CASRTAAGGEQYF.

The DNA for the CDR3 is TGTGCCATCAGTGACAGGGACAAAGCCAAAAACATTCAGTACTTC. Protein sequence: CAISDRDKAKNIQYF. The chain combines TRBV10-3 with TRBJ2-4; TRBD1 is a possible D gene (6 bases). CDR1 is ENHRY and CDR2 is SYGVKD in the germline V gene. V gave up 3 bases and J gave up 0 bases, with 9 bases separating them. The CDR3 is 15 residues long.

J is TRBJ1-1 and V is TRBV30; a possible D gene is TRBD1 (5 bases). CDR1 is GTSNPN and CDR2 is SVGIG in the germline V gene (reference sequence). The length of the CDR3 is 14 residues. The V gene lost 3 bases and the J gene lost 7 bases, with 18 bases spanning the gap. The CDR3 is CAWRSPGEAVEAFF. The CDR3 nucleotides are TGTGCCTGGAGATCCCCGGGGGAGGCTGTTGAAGCTTTCTTT. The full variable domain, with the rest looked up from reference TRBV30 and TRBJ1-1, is SQTIHQWPATLVQPVGSPLSLECTVEGTSNPNLYWYRQAAGRGLQLLFYSVGIGQISSEVPQNLSASRPQDRQFILSSKKLLLSDSGFYLCAWRSPGEAVEAFFGQGTRLTVV.

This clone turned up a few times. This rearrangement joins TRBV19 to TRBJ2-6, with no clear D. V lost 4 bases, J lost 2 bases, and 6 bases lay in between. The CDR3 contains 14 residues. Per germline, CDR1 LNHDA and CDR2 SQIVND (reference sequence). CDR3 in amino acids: CASSRSTGANVLTF. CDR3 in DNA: TGTGCCAGTAGTAGGTCGACTGGGGCCAACGTCCTGACTTTC.

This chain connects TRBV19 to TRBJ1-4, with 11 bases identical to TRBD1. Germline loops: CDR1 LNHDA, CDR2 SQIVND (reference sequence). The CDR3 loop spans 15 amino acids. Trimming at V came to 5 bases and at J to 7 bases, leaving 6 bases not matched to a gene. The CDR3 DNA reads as TGTGCCAGTAGTTCTGCCGGGACAGGGGGTGAAAAACTGTTTTTT. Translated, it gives CASSSAGTGGEKLFF.

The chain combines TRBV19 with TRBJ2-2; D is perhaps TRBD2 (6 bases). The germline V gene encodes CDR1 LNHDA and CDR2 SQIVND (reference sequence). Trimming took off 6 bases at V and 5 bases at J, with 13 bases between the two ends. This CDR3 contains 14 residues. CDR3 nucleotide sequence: TGTGCCAGTAGGGAGGGACTCCCTACCGGGGAGCTGTTTTTT. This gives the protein CASREGLPTGELFF.

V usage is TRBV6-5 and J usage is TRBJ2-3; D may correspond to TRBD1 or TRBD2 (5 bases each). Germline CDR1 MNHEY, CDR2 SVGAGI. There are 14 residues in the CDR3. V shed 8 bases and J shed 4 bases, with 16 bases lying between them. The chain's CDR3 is CASSRGTVPDTQYF. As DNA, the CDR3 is TGTGCCAGCTCGAGGGGTACAGTCCCAGATACGCAGTATTTT.

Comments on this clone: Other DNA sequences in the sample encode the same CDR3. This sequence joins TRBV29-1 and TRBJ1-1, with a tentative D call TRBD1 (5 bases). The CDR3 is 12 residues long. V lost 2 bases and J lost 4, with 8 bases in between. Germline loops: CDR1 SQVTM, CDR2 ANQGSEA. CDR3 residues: CSVERGGTEAFF. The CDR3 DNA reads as TGCAGCGTTGAAAGGGGCGGCACTGAAGCTTTCTTT.

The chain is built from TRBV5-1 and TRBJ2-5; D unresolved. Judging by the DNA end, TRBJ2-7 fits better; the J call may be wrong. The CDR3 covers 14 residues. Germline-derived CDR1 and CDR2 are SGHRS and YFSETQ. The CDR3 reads CASSSDAHSYEQYF. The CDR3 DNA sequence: TGCGCCAGCAGCTCCGATGCACACTCCTACGAGCAGTACTTC.

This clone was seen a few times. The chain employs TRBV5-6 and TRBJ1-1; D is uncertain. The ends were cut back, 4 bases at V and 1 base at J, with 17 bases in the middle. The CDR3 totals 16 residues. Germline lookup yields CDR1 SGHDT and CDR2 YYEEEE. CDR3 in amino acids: CASSPGGRPQNTEAFF. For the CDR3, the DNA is TGTGCCAGCAGCCCCGGCGGCCGCCCCCAGAACACTGAAGCTTTCTTT. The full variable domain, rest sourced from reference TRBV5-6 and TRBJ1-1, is DAGVTQSPTHLIKTRGQQVTLRCSPKSGHDTVSWYQQALGQGPQFIFQYYEEEERQRGNFPDRFSGHQFPNYSSELNVNALLLGDSALYLCASSPGGRPQNTEAFFGQGTRLTVV.

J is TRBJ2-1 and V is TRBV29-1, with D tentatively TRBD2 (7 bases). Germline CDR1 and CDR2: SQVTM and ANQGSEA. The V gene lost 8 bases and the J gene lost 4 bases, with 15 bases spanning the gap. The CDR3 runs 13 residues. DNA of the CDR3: TGCAGCATGGGGGGGGCCCAGTACAATGAGCAGTTCTTC. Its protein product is CSMGGAQYNEQFF.

The DNA of the CDR3 is TGCGCCAGCAGCCCGACGAGGGGCCCGACAGATACGCAGTATTTT. It yields the protein CASSPTRGPTDTQYF. This sequence joins TRBV4-3 and TRBJ2-3; D could derive from TRBD1 or TRBD2 (5 bases each). CDR1 is LGHNA, CDR2 YSLEER, per germline. Trimming cost V 4 bases and J 3 bases, with 14 bases left between them. CDR3 length: 15 residues.

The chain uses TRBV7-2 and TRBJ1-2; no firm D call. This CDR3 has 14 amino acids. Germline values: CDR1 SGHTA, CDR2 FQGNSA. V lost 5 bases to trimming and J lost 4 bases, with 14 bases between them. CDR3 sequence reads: CASSPEAAPYGYTF. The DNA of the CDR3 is TGTGCCAGCAGCCCAGAGGCAGCCCCCTATGGCTACACCTTC. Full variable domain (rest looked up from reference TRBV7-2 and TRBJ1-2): GAGVSQSPSNKVTEKGKDVELRCDPISGHTALYWYRQSLGQGLEFLIYFQGNSAPDKSGLPSDRFSAERTGGSVSTLTIQRTQQEDSAVYLCASSPEAAPYGYTFGSGTRLTVV.

CDR3 residues: CSVLAGTLYEQYF. CDR3 nucleotides: TGCAGCGTACTAGCGGGGACCCTCTACGAGCAGTACTTC. The chain is built from TRBV29-1 and TRBJ2-7, with TRBD2 matching over 10 bases. J was trimmed by 3 bases and V by 6 bases; bases with no gene match: 5. Germline CDR1 reads SQVTM; CDR2 reads ANQGSEA. The CDR3 consists of 13 residues.

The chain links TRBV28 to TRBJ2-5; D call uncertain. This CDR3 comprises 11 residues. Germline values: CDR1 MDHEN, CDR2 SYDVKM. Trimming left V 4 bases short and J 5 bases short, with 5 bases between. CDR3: CASSSLETQYF. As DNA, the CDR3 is TGTGCCAGCAGTTCCCTGGAGACCCAGTACTTC.

As DNA, the CDR3 is TGCAGCGCCATACAGGGGCACGGGGAGCTGTTTTTT. It yields the protein CSAIQGHGELFF. V is TRBV29-1 and J is TRBJ2-2; 7 bases map to TRBD1. Germline-derived CDR1 and CDR2 are SQVTM and ANQGSEA. Losses at the gene ends were 7 bases for V and 7 bases for J; bases not matched to a gene: 6. This CDR3 has 12 residues.

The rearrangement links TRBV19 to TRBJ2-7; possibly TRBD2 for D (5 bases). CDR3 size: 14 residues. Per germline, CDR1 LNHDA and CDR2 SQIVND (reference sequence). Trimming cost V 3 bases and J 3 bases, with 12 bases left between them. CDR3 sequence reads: CASSMERGFYEQYF. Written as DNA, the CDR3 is TGTGCCAGTAGTATGGAACGGGGTTTCTACGAGCAGTACTTC.

The CDR3 protein is CSVAGTANYGYTF. The CDR3 nucleotides read TGCAGCGTCGCCGGGACAGCCAACTATGGCTACACCTTC. The chain uses TRBV29-1 and TRBJ1-2; 7 bases map to TRBD1. The ends lost 6 bases at V and 2 bases at J; junction bases unmatched: 6. Germline assignment: CDR1 SQVTM and CDR2 ANQGSEA. There are 13 residues in the CDR3.

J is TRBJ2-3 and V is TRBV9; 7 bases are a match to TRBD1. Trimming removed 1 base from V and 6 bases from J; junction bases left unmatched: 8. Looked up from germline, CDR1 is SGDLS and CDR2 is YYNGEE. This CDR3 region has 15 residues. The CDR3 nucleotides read TGTGCCAGCAGCGTAAGGGACAGCTCTGTGGATACGCAGTATTTT. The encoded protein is CASSVRDSSVDTQYF.

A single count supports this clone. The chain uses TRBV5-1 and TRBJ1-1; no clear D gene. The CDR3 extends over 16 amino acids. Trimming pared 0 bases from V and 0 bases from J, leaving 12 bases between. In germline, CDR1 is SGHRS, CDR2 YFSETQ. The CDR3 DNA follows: TGCGCCAGCAGCTTGGAGTTTGCAGGTCTGAACACTGAAGCTTTCTTT. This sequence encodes CASSLEFAGLNTEAFF.

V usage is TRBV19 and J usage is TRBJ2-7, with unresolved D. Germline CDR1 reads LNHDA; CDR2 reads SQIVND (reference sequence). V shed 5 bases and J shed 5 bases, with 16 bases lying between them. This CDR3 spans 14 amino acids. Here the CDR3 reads CASSSGGVFHEQYF. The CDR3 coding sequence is TGTGCCAGTAGTTCCGGTGGTGTCTTTCACGAGCAGTACTTC.

The CDR3 region has the DNA TGTGCCACTTCTAACACCGGGGAGCTGTTTTTT. This encodes CATSNTGELFF. The chain employs TRBV6-5 and TRBJ2-2; D is ambiguous. The germline gives CDR1 MNHEY, CDR2 SVGAGI. The CDR3 is 11 residues long. Trimming removed 10 bases at V and 2 bases at J, with 5 bases between.

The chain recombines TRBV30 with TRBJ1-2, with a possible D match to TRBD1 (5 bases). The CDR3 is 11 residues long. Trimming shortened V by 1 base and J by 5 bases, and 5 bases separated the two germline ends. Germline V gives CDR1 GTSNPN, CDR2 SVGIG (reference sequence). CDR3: CAWSAGYGYTF. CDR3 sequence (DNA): TGTGCCTGGAGTGCAGGGTATGGCTACACCTTC.

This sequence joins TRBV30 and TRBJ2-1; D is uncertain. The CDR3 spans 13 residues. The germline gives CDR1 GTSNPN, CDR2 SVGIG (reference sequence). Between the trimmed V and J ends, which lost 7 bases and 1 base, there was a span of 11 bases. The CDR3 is CASKTGSYNEQFF. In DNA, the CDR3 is TGTGCCTCCAAGACCGGTTCCTACAATGAGCAGTTCTTC.

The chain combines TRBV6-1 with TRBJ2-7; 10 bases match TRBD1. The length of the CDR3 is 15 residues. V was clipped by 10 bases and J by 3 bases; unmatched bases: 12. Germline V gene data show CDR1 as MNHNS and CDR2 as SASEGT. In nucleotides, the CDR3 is TGTGCCACTTTAAAGGCGGACAGGGGGAACTACGAGCAGTACTTC. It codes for CATLKADRGNYEQYF.

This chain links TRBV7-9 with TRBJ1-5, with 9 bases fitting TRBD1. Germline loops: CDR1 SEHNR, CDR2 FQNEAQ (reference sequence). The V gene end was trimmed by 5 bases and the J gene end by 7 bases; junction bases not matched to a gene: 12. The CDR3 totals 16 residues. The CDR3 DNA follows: TGTGCCAGCAGCCAAACCTCCGGACAGGGGAGACAGCCCCAGCATTTT. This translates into CASSQTSGQGRQPQHF.